This T cell receptor beta chain stems from a study of response to subunit inactivated influenza vaccine (dated by TCRdb to 2016 to 2019). For context, the study as a whole: To follow how T cells responded to a trivalent subunit inactivated influenza vaccine, the researchers relied on deep quantitative profiling of the T cell receptor repertoire. The paper as a whole reports these results and caveats: The authors suggested that each seasonal influenza vaccination may recruit only a limited number of new T cells.

V loses 5 bases at its end and J loses 4 bases; junction bases beyond the gene matches: 2. Measured from the cysteine to the phenylalanine, the CDR3 is 14 residues long. The sequence is cut down to CDR3 DNA, 42 bases in frame from base 1. The germline V gene sets CDR1 to MGHDK and CDR2 to SYGVNS. The library relied on RT-PCR. Sequencing was carried out with an Illumina HiSeq 2500. In TCRdb, the public reads were trimmed at Q25 with fastp and aligned with MiXCR, with productive beta chains retained. Rows matching on CDR3 protein sequence are summarized as one entry with the most common DNA and genes. For this sample there are roughly 650,000 distinct CDR3 sequences; about 14% appear just once. The top ten constitute 7.5% to 8% of the sample. About this clonotype itself: Its target antigen remains unknown. There are no base qualities to consult, and no much larger clone falls within one base.

The TCR was taken from a man aged 45-65 years who received an inactivated influenza vaccine. Donor details come from another sample of the same person, matched by shared clones. This specimen consisted of PBMCs from blood, obtained roughly 2 weeks before vaccination. Rearrangement joined TRBV25-1 to TRBJ1-6; TRBD1 fits 7 bases in the junction. Here the CDR3 is given as CASSWGQYNSPLHF. The sequenced DNA: TGTGCCAGCAGTTGGGGACAGTATAATTCACCCCTCCACTTT.